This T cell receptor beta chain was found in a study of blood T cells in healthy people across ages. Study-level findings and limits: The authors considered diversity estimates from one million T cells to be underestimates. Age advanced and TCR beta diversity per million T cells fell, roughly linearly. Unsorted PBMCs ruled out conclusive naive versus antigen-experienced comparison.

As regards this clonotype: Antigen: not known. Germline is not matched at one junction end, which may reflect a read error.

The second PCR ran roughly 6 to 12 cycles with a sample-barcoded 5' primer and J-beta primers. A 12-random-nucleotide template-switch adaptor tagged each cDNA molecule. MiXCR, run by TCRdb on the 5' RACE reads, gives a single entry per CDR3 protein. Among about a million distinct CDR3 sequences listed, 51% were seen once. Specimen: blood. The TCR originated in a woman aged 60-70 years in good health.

CDR3 protein: CASSTWVAGQGGEQYF. In nucleotides, the CDR3 is TGCGCCAGCAGTACATGGGTAGCAGGACAGGGGGGCGAGCAGTACTTC. J is TRBJ2-1 and V is TRBV28, with 10 bases aligning to TRBD1. The DNA matches TRBJ2-7 better at its end, which makes the J call doubtful. This CDR3 spans 16 amino acids. Germline CDR1 reads MDHEN; CDR2 reads SYDVKM.